This T cell receptor (beta chain) is drawn from a study of control samples from healthy donors and cancer patients. The protocol was immunoSEQ multiplex PCR, while the TCRdb copy is restricted to in-frame clones and leaves out a portion. Of approximately 87,000 clones in the sample, 86% were seen once. The germline gives CDR1 KGHSH, CDR2 LQKENI. The trim removed 1 base at V and 0 bases at J, leaving 10 bases unmatched. This CDR3 region has 19 residues. This chain uses TRBV18 with TRBJ2-1, with 9 positions matching TRBD2. This clonotype originated in a woman between 50 and 59 years old in good health. The material sequenced was blood. The chain's CDR3 is CASSPREAGGYSSYNEQFF. The DNA of the CDR3 is TGTGCCAGCTCACCACGGGAAGCGGGAGGTTATAGCTCCTACAATGAGCAGTTCTTC. Supplemented by reference TRBV18 and TRBJ2-1, the full variable domain reads NAGVMQNPRHLVRRRGQEARLRCSPMKGHSHVYWYRQLPEEGLKFMVYLQKENIIDESGMPKERFSAEFPKEGPSILRIQQVVRGDSAAYFCASSPREAGGYSSYNEQFFGPGTRLTVL.